Listed below are T cell receptor beta chains from one sample, sequenced in a study of T cells in Graves' hyperthyroidism and ophthalmopathy. TCRdb itself ran the multiplex PCR reads through MiXCR, one entry per CDR3 protein. The sample lists around 600,000 distinct CDR3 sequences, 16% occurring once. The source material was blood. Every receptor here comes from a woman in her 40s with Graves' ophthalmopathy. Both conserved end residues are part of each CDR3. D genes are given only for firm matches. Rows may omit the clone size; those that give it use once, few, many or a size class.

>TRBD2|TRBJ2-3|many|TRBV20-1
CSASGLGLASPGHTDTQYF
TGCAGTGCTAGTGGGCTAGGACTAGCGTCCCCCGGGCACACAGATACGCAGTATTTT
>TRBD2|TRBJ2-2|.|TRBV12-3/TRBV12-4
CASSHRLAGGSGELFF
TGTGCCAGCAGCCATAGACTAGCGGGTGGATCTGGGGAGCTGTTTTTT
>TRBD2|TRBJ2-1|.|TRBV20-1
CSASTSGRTSYNEQFF
TGCAGTGCTTCGACTAGCGGGAGAACGTCCTACAATGAGCAGTTCTTC
>.|TRBJ2-2|many|TRBV5-1
CASSYQSGELFF
TGCGCCAGCAGCTACCAGTCCGGGGAGCTGTTTTTT
>TRBD1|TRBJ2-7|many|TRBV6-1
CASSEDPDRGYEQYF
TGTGCCAGCAGTGAAGATCCCGACAGGGGCTACGAGCAGTACTTC
>.|TRBJ1-1|many|TRBV6-1
CASGGGPKAFF
TGTGCCAGCGGCGGGGGTCCGAAAGCTTTCTTT
>TRBD1|TRBJ2-7|.|TRBV11-2
CASSTSDPETGGNSEQYF
TGTGCCAGCAGCACTTCGGATCCCGAGACAGGGGGTAATTCCGAGCAGTACTTC
>TRBD2|TRBJ2-3|few|TRBV19
CASSIQRGPSTDTQYF
TGTGCCAGTAGTATTCAGCGGGGGCCGAGCACAGATACGCAGTATTTT
>TRBD2|TRBJ2-7|.|TRBV20-1
CSAIRLAGVYEQYF
TGCAGTGCTATACGGCTAGCGGGAGTATACGAGCAGTACTTC
>.|TRBJ2-3|few|TRBV4-1
CASSQGLREQDTQYF
TGCGCCAGCAGCCAAGGTTTGAGGGAGCAAGATACGCAGTATTTT
>.|TRBJ2-3|many|TRBV20-1
CSVCGRDGDTQYF
TGCAGTGTTTGTGGTAGGGATGGAGATACGCAGTATTTT
>TRBD2|TRBJ2-5|.|TRBV19
CASKPGTSQETQYF
TGTGCCAGTAAACCCGGGACTAGCCAAGAGACCCAGTACTTC
>.|TRBJ1-2|few|TRBV28
CASSPFERAYGYTF
TGTGCCAGCAGTCCGTTTGAAAGGGCCTATGGCTACACCTTC
>.|TRBJ2-3|.|TRBV5-6
CASSRVAGWEYF
TGTGCCAGCAGCCGCGTGGCGGGGTGGGAGTATTTT
>.|TRBJ2-7|many|TRBV27
CASSLEGPTRSYEQYF
TGTGCCAGCAGTTTAGAGGGACCAACACGGTCCTACGAGCAGTACTTC
>.|TRBJ2-1|.|TRBV7-3
CPSSGSNEQFF
TGTCCCAGCAGCGGAAGTAATGAGCAGTTCTTC
>TRBD1|TRBJ1-2|many|TRBV30
CAWSVETGYGYTF
TGTGCCTGGAGTGTCGAGACAGGGTATGGCTACACCTTC
>.|TRBJ2-7|.|TRBV25-1
CASREGSSGQQYF
.
>.|TRBJ1-1|.|TRBV28
CASSLAPTRKGAEAFF
TGTGCCAGCAGTTTAGCCCCGACACGAAAAGGGGCTGAAGCTTTCTTT
>.|TRBJ2-2|many|TRBV12-3/TRBV12-4
CASSYQGLNTGELFF
TGTGCCAGCAGTTATCAGGGTTTGAACACCGGGGAGCTGTTTTTT
>.|TRBJ2-2|.|TRBV5-6
CASSRGFTGELFF
TGTGCCAGCAGCCGAGGGTTCACCGGGGAGCTGTTTTTT
>.|TRBJ1-2|many|TRBV3-1
CASSQGGYGYTF
TGTGCCAGCAGCCAAGGGGGGTATGGCTACACCTTC